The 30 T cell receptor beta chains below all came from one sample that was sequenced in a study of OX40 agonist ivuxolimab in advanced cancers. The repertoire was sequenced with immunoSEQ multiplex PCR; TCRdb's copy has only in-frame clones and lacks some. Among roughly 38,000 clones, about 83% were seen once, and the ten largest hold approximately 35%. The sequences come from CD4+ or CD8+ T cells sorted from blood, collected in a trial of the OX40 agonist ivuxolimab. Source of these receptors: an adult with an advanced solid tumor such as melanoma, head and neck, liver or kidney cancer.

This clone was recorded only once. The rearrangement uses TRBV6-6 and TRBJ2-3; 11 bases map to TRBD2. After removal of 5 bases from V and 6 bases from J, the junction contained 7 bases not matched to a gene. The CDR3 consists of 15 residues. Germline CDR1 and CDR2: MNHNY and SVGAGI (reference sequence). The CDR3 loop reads CASSGSGGDLDTQYF. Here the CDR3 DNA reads TGTGCCAGCAGTGGTAGCGGGGGGGACCTTGATACGCAGTATTTT.

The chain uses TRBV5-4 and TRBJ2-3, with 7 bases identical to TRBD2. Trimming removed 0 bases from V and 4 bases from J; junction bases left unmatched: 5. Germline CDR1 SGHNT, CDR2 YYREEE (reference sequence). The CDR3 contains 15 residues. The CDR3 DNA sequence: TGTGCCAGCAGCTTGGAAGGACTAGGAGCAGATACGCAGTATTTT. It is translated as CASSLEGLGADTQYF. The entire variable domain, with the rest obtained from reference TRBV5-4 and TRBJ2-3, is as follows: ETGVTQSPTHLIKTRGQQVTLRCSSQSGHNTVSWYQQALGQGPQFIFQYYREEENGRGNFPPRFSGLQFPNYSSELNVNALELDDSALYLCASSLEGLGADTQYFGPGTRLTVL.

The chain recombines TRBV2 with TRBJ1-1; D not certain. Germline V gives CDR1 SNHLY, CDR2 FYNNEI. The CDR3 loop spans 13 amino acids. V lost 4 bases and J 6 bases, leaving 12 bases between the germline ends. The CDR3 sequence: CASSGQVDAEAFF. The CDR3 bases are TGTGCCAGCAGTGGTCAGGTAGATGCTGAAGCTTTCTTT.

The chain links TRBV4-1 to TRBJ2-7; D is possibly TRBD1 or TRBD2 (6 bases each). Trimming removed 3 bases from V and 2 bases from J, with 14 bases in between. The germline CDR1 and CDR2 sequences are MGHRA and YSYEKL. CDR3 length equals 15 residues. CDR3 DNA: TGCGCCAGCAGCCAGGGGGGACACGGAGCCTACGAGCAGTACTTC. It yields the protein CASSQGGHGAYEQYF.

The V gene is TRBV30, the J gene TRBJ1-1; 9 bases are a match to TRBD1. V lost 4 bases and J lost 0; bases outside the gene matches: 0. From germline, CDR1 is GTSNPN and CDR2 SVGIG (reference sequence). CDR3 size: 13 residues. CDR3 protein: CAWNRGLNTEAFF. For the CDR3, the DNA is TGTGCCTGGAACAGGGGGCTGAACACTGAAGCTTTCTTT.

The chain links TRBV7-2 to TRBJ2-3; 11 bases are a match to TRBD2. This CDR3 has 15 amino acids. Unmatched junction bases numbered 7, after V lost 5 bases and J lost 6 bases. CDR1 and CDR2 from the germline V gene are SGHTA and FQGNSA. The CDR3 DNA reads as TGTGCCAGCAGCCTAGGACTAGCGGGCGGTGATACGCAGTATTTT. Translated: CASSLGLAGGDTQYF.

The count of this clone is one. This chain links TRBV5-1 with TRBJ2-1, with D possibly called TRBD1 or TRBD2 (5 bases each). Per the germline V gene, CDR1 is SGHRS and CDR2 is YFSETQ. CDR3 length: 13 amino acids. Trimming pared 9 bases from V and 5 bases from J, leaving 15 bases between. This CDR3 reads CATRPGTDNEQFF. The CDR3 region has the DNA TGCGCCACCAGGCCAGGGACCGACAATGAGCAGTTCTTC.

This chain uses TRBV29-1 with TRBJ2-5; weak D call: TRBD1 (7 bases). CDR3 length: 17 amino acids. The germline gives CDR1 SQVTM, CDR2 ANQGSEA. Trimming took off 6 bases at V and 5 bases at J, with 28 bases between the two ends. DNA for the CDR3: TGCAGCGTAGCCGGCGCAGGGGGGAATGGGGGTTTGGAGACCCAGTACTTC. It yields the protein CSVAGAGGNGGLETQYF.

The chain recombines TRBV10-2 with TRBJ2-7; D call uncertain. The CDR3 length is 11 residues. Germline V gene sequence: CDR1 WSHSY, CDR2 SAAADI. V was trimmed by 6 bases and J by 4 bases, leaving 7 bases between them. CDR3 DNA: TGCGCCAGCAGGAGCGAATACGAGCAGTACTTC. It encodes CASRSEYEQYF.

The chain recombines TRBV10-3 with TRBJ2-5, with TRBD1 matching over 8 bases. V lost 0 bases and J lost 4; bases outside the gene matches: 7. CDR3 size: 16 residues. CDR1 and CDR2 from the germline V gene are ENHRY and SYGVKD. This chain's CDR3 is CAISESGNRGLETQYF. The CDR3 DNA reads TGTGCCATCAGTGAGTCAGGGAACAGGGGGTTAGAGACCCAGTACTTC.

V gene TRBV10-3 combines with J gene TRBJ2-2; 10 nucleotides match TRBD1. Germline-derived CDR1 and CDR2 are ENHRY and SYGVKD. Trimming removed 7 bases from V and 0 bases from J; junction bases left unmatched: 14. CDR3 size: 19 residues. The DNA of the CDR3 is TGTGCCATCAAGACCGGGACAGGGGCTATGGGTACGAACACCGGGGAGCTGTTTTTT. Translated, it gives CAIKTGTGAMGTNTGELFF.

Here the CDR3 DNA reads TGTGCCAGCTCCGGTGGGGACAACCGGGCAGATACGCAGTATTTT. Encoded protein: CASSGGDNRADTQYF. J is TRBJ2-3 and V is TRBV2, with a possible D match to TRBD1 (6 bases). Trimming pared 8 bases from V and 4 bases from J, leaving 19 bases between. Germline V gene lookup returns CDR1 SNHLY and CDR2 FYNNEI. CDR3 size: 15 residues.

The CDR3 DNA sequence: TGTGCCAGTAGTCGGACTAGCGGGGCCTACAATGAGCAGTTCTTC. Protein: CASSRTSGAYNEQFF. The genes are TRBV19 and TRBJ2-1, with 12 nucleotides matching TRBD2. V dropped 5 bases and J dropped 2; count of bases not matched to a gene: 1. Germline V gene sequence: CDR1 LNHDA, CDR2 SQIVND (reference sequence). This CDR3 comprises 15 residues.

CDR3 coding DNA: TGTGCTAGTGGTTTGGACGGAGGAAACACCATATATTTT. This sequence encodes CASGLDGGNTIYF. The V call is TRBV12-5, the J call TRBJ1-3; D unclear. The CDR3 runs to 13 residues. Germline-derived CDR1 and CDR2 are LGHNT and FRNRAP. Trimming cost V 1 base and J 4 bases, with 5 bases left between them.

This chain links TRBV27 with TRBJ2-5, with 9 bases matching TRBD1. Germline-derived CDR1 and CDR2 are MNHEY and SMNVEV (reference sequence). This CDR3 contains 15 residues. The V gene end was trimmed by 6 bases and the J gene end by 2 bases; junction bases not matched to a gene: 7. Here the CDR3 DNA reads TGTGCCAGCAGCCGAAACAGGGGGCAGCAAGAGACCCAGTACTTC. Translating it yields CASSRNRGQQETQYF.

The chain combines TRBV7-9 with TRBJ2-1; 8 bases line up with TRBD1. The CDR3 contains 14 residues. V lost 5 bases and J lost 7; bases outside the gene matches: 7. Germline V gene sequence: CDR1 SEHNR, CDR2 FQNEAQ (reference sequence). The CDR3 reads CASSLTGEVNEQFF. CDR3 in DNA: TGTGCCAGCAGCCTGACAGGGGAAGTAAATGAGCAGTTCTTC.

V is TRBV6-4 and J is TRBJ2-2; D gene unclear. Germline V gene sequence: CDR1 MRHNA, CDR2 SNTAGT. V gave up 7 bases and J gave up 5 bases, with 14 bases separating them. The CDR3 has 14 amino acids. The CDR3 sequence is CASTTKADTGELFF. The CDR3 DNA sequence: TGTGCCAGCACCACAAAGGCGGATACCGGGGAGCTGTTTTTT.

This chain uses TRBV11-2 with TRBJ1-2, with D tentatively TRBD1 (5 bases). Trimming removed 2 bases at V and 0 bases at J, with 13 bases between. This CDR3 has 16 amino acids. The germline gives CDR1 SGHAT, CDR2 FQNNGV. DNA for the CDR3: TGTGCCAGCAGCTTACAGCCAGGGAGTTCTAACTATGGCTACACCTTC. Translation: CASSLQPGSSNYGYTF. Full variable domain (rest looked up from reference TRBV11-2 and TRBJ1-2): EAGVAQSPRYKIIEKRQSVAFWCNPISGHATLYWYQQILGQGPKLLIQFQNNGVVDDSQLPKDRFSAERLKGVDSTLKIQPAKLEDSAVYLCASSLQPGSSNYGYTFGSGTRLTVV.

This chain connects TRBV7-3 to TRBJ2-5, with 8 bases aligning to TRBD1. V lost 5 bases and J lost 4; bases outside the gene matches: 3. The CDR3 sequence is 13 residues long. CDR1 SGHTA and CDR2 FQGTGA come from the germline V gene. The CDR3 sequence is CASSPDRAETQYF. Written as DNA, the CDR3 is TGTGCCAGCAGCCCGGACAGGGCAGAGACCCAGTACTTC.

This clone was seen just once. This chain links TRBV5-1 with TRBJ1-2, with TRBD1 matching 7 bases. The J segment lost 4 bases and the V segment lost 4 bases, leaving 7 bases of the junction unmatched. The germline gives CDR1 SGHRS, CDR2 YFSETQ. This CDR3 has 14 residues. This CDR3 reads CASSQGQIAYGYTF. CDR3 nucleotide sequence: TGCGCCAGCAGCCAGGGACAGATCGCCTATGGCTACACCTTC. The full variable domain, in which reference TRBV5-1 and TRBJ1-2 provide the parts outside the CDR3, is KAGVTQTPRYLIKTRGQQVTLSCSPISGHRSVSWYQQTPGQGLQFLFEYFSETQRNKGNFPGRFSGRQFSNSRSEMNVSTLELGDSALYLCASSQGQIAYGYTFGSGTRLTVV.

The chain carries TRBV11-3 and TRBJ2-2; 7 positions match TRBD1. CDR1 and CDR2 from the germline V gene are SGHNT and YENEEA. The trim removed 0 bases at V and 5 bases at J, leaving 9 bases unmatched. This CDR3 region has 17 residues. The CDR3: CASSLEASDRFTGELFF. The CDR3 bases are TGTGCCAGCAGCTTAGAAGCCTCGGACAGGTTTACCGGGGAGCTGTTTTTT.

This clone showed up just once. CDR3 DNA: TGTGCCAGCAGTGTGACGATAGGATACGAGCAGTACTTC. This sequence encodes CASSVTIGYEQYF. The chain joins TRBV6-6 to TRBJ2-7; the D is unclear. The germline V gene has CDR1 MNHNY and CDR2 SVGAGI (reference sequence). Trimming removed 5 bases from V and 4 bases from J, with 12 bases in between. CDR3 length: 13 residues.

The CDR3, as DNA: TGTGCCAGCAGCTTGGATGGTGCAGCGCCTTCAGATACGCAGTATTTT. Translating it yields CASSLDGAAPSDTQYF. The V call is TRBV5-4, the J call TRBJ2-3; D unclear. CDR3 length: 16 amino acids. Germline V lookup: CDR1 SGHNT, CDR2 YYREEE (reference sequence). Trimming took off 0 bases at V and 4 bases at J, with 15 bases between the two ends.

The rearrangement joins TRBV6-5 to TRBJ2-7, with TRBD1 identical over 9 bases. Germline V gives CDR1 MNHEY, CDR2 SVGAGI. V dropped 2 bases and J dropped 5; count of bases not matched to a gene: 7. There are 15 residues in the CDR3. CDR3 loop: CASSYLGDRANEQYF. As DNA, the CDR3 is TGTGCCAGCAGTTACCTAGGGGACAGGGCCAACGAGCAGTACTTC.

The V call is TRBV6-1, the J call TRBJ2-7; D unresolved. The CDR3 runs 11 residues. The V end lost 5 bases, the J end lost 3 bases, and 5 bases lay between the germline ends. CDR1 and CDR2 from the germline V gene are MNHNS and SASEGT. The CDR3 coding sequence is TGTGCCAGCAGTTTCCTCTACGAGCAGTACTTC. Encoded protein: CASSFLYEQYF.

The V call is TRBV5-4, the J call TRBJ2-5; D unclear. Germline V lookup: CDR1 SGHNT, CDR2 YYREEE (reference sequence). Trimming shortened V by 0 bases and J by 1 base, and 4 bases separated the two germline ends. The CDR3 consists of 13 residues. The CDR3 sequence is CASSLDPQETQYF. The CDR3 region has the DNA TGTGCCAGCAGCTTGGATCCCCAAGAGACCCAGTACTTC.

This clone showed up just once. CDR3 sequence reads: CASSYDRQDTQYF. For the CDR3, the DNA is TGTGCCAGCAGTTACGACAGGCAAGATACGCAGTATTTT. The chain combines TRBV6-5 with TRBJ2-3; D possibly corresponds to TRBD1 (6 bases). CDR1 is MNHEY and CDR2 is SVGAGI in the germline V gene. This CDR3 region has 13 residues. Deletions cut 2 bases from V and 5 bases from J, with 8 bases between.

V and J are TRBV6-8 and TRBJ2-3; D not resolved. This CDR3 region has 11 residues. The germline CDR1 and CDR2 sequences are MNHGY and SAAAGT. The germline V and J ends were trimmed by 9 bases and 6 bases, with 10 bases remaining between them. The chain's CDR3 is CARPHRDTQYF. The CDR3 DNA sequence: TGTGCCAGGCCGCATCGGGATACGCAGTATTTT.

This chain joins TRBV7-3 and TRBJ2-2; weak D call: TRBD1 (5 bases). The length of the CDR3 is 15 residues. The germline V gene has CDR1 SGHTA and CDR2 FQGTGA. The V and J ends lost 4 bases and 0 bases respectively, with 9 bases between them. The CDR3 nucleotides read TGTGCCAGCAGCTCTAGGGGTACGAACACCGGGGAGCTGTTTTTT. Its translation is CASSSRGTNTGELFF.

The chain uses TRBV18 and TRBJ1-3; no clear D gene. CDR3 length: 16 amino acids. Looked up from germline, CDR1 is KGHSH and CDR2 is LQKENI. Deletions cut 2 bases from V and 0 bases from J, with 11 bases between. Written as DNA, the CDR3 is TGTGCCAGCTCACCAACTTTGCAGAACTCTGGAAACACCATATATTTT. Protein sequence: CASSPTLQNSGNTIYF.